Only a few counts were recorded for the clone carrying this TCR beta chain. The record originates from a study of cytomegalovirus exposure and HLA in healthy donors. The PCR ran on 60 Vbeta and 13 Jbeta primers. The table came from immunoSEQ multiplex PCR; TCRdb's copy has only in-frame clones and leaves some out. The repertoire consists of 80,000 to 100,000 clones, with 81% occurring once and the leading ten covering over 9%. Germline assignment: CDR1 KGHSH and CDR2 LQKENI. The CDR3 spans 14 residues. Trimming cost V 8 bases and J 1 base, with 14 bases left between them. The sequencing input was PBMCs. This rearrangement joins TRBV18 to TRBJ1-1; possibly TRBD1 for D (6 bases). The source of this sequence is a human donor in good health. The CDR3 region is CASVPQGTNTEAFF. The CDR3 DNA reads TGTGCCAGCGTCCCTCAGGGGACGAACACTGAAGCTTTCTTT.